This T cell receptor beta chain stems from a study of cytomegalovirus exposure and HLA in healthy donors. The study's findings and limits: TCR beta V- and J-gene trimming, according to a later analysis, was linked to a missense DCLRE1C variant.

This PCR relied on a set of 60 Vbeta primers and 13 Jbeta primers. Some clones are missing from TCRdb's copy, which holds only in-frame ones; the method was immunoSEQ multiplex PCR. Here the sample spans about 160,000 clones, approximately 80% being singletons. A note on this clone: Its antigen is still unknown. One end of the junction fails to match germline, which may point to a read error.

Germline V CDR1 and CDR2: SEHNR, FQNEAQ (reference sequence). The CDR3 has 12 residues. The source is a male donor in good health and CMV-seronegative. V gene TRBV7-9 combines with J gene TRBJ2-3, with D possibly matching TRBD1 (5 bases). The sample taken for sequencing was PBMCs. The CDR3 nucleotides are TGTTCCAGCAGCTTAGACAGAGATACGCAGTATTTT. It yields the protein CSSSLDRDTQYF.